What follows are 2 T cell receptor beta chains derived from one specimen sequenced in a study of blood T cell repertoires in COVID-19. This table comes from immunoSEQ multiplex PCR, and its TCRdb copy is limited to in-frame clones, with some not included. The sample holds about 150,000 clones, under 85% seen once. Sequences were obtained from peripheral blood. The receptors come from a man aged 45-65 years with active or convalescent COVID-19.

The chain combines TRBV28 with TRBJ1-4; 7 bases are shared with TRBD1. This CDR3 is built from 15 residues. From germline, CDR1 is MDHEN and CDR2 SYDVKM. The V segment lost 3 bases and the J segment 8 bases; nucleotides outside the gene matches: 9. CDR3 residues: CASSFSGGTEEKLFF. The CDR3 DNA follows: TGTGCCAGCAGTTTTAGCGGGGGGACAGAAGAAAAACTGTTTTTT.

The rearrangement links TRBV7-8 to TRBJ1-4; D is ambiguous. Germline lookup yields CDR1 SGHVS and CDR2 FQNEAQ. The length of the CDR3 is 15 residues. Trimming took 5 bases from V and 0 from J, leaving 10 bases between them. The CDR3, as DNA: TGTGCCAGCAGCACCGAGCCTGCAACTAATGAAAAACTGTTTTTT. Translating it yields CASSTEPATNEKLFF.